This TCR beta chain was profiled in a study of blood T cell repertoires in COVID-19. The CDR3 totals 13 residues. Trimming took 3 bases from V and 8 from J, leaving 10 bases between them. Germline assignment: CDR1 KGHSH and CDR2 LQKENI. TCRdb's table, derived via immunoSEQ multiplex PCR, lists solely in-frame clones and lacks some. Of 200,000 to 250,000 clones listed, 65% to 85% are singletons. Sequenced sample: peripheral blood. This receptor was identified in a woman between 25 and 40 years old with COVID-19, enrolled during active disease. The chain joins TRBV18 to TRBJ1-4, with D uncertain. The CDR3 DNA is TGTGCCAGCTCACCGAGGGTAGGAGAAAAACTGTTTTTT. Its translation: CASSPRVGEKLFF.